The rows below give T cell receptor beta chains drawn from one sample of a study of technical replicates of blood from several donors. Only in-frame clones appear in the TCRdb table, and some are missing; sequencing was by immunoSEQ multiplex PCR. Counted here are about 80,000 clones, 95% to 98% occurring once; the ten biggest clones make up approximately 0.15%. The material sequenced was T cells isolated from PBMCs. The source of these receptors is a human donor in good health. Each CDR3 is given with its conserved first and last residue. The D gene is left open where the match is weak. Some rows mark clone size as missing; the rest say once, few, many or name a class of expanded clone.

v_gene	abundance	j_gene	d_gene	len	CDR3nt	CDR3aa
TRBV6-5	-	TRBJ2-7	TRBD2	16	TGTGCCAGCAGTTACGCGGGACTAGCGGGGAACTACGAGCAGTACTTC	CASSYAGLAGNYEQYF
TRBV2	-	TRBJ1-2	TRBD1	15	TGTGCCAGCATTGAGGGGACAGCCTTATGGTATGGCTACACCTTC	CASIEGTALWYGYTF
TRBV28	-	TRBJ2-1	TRBD2	16	TGTGCCAGCAGAACCCTAGCGGGAGGTTCCTACAATGAGCAGTTCTTC	CASRTLAGGSYNEQFF
TRBV6-1	-	TRBJ1-1	-	13	TGTGCCAGCAGCTTGCGGGAAAACACTGAAGCTTTCTTT	CASSLRENTEAFF
TRBV23-1	-	TRBJ2-3	TRBD2	20	TGCGCCAGCAGTCGGAGGCCACTCTTTGGATTAGCGGGAGATGAGGATACGCAGTATTTT	CASSRRPLFGLAGDEDTQYF
TRBV28	-	TRBJ2-7	-	14	TGTGCCAGCAGTAGGGGATCGGATTCGGACGAGCAGTACTTC	CASSRGSDSDEQYF
TRBV9	-	TRBJ1-2	TRBD1	17	TGTGCCAGCAGCGTCACCATGGGGACAGGGCGTAGCTATGGCTACACCTTC	CASSVTMGTGRSYGYTF
TRBV19	-	TRBJ2-7	-	13	TGTGCCAGTAGTCAGACTGGTGCATACGAGCAGTACTTC	CASSQTGAYEQYF
TRBV27	-	TRBJ2-1	TRBD2	14	TGTGCCAGCAGTTCAAGCGGGGGGAGGGATGAGCAGTTCTTC	CASSSSGGRDEQFF
TRBV5-1	-	TRBJ2-7	-	15	TGCGCCAGCAGTTCAGGGGCCGGCTACTCCTACGAGCAGTACTTC	CASSSGAGYSYEQYF
TRBV6-5	-	TRBJ1-1	-	15	TGTGCCAGCAGTTCAATACAGGATAAGAACACTGAAGCTTTCTTT	CASSSIQDKNTEAFF
TRBV20-1	-	TRBJ2-7	-	11	TGCAGTGCTCGACAGAGGTACGAGCAGTACTTC	CSARQRYEQYF
TRBV12-2	-	TRBJ1-1	-	13	TGTGCAAGTCGCTTAGACAGTAACACTGAAGCTTTCTTT	CASRLDSNTEAFF
TRBV7-2	-	TRBJ2-1	TRBD2	14	TGTGCCAGCAGCTTAGGGGGGGGCTACAATGAGCAGTTCTTC	CASSLGGGYNEQFF
TRBV4-1	-	TRBJ2-1	TRBD2	16	TGCGCCAGCAGCTGGACTAGCGGGAGGGTATCGGATGAGCAGTTCTTC	CASSWTSGRVSDEQFF
TRBV11-3	once	TRBJ2-1	-	15	TGTGCCAGCAGCTCGGCCGGGACTGGCTACAATGAGCAGTTCTTC	CASSSAGTGYNEQFF
TRBV4-1	-	TRBJ1-6	-	13	TGCGCCAGCAGCCAAGACTCTCAGTCACCCCTCCACTTT	CASSQDSQSPLHF
TRBV7-2	-	TRBJ2-2	TRBD2	16	TGTGCCAGCAGATTATTTAGCGGGGCGAACACCGGGGAGCTGTTTTTT	CASRLFSGANTGELFF
TRBV27	-	TRBJ2-7	-	14	TGTGCCAGCTCACATGCCACAGGCTCCTACGAGCAGTACTTC	CASSHATGSYEQYF
TRBV13	-	TRBJ2-7	-	16	TGTGCCAGCAGCTTCTCGGCCCGGGAAACCACCTACGAGCAGTACTTC	CASSFSARETTYEQYF
TRBV19	-	TRBJ2-1	TRBD1	13	TGTGCCAGTAGTTTTGACAGGGGCAATGAGCAGTTCTTC	CASSFDRGNEQFF
TRBV9	-	TRBJ1-1	-	14	TGTGCCAGCAGCGTAGTCGGGGGGAACACTGAAGCTTTCTTT	CASSVVGGNTEAFF
TRBV5-4	-	TRBJ2-1	TRBD1	15	TGTGCCAGCAGCGTTATCCAGGGGGCCCCTAATGAGCAGTTCTTC	CASSVIQGAPNEQFF
TRBV14	-	TRBJ1-1	TRBD1	13	TGTGCCAGCAGTCAGGGGGGATGGGGGGAAGCTTTCTTT	CASSQGGWGEAFF
TRBV5-1	-	TRBJ1-2	-	14	TGCGCCAGCAGCCCGGACGGGGATAACTATGGCTACACCTTC	CASSPDGDNYGYTF
TRBV5-1	-	TRBJ2-1	-	16	TGCGCCAGCAGCTTAGACAGCCTTCGTTCCTACAATGAGCAGTTCTTC	CASSLDSLRSYNEQFF
TRBV2	-	TRBJ2-7	-	12	TGTGCCAGCAGTTATGCGACCTACGAGCAGTACTTC	CASSYATYEQYF
TRBV19	-	TRBJ2-1	-	14	TGTGCCAGTAGTATAGCCGGAGCCTACAATGAGCAGTTCTTC	CASSIAGAYNEQFF
TRBV6-1	-	TRBJ2-7	TRBD1	15	TGTGCCAGCAGTGCAGACAGGGCAGTAGGCTACGAGCAGTACTTC	CASSADRAVGYEQYF
TRBV29-1	-	TRBJ2-1	-	15	TGCAGCGTTGAAAATTTTGCGGACTCCTACAATGAGCAGTTCTTC	CSVENFADSYNEQFF
TRBV5-6	once	TRBJ1-1	-	14	TGTGCCAGCAGCTTGGTGGGGGCGAGGACTGAAGCTTTCTTT	CASSLVGARTEAFF
TRBV5-1	-	TRBJ1-2	TRBD1	15	TGCGCCAGCAGCCGGCCCGGCAGGACAGGGGAGGGCTACACCTTC	CASSRPGRTGEGYTF
TRBV29-1	-	TRBJ2-3	TRBD2	15	TGCAGCGCTACGGGACTAGCGGGAGCAACAGATACGCAGTATTTT	CSATGLAGATDTQYF
TRBV11-2	once	TRBJ2-1	-	13	TGTGCCAGCAGCTTAGGCCAGTACAATGAGCAGTTCTTC	CASSLGQYNEQFF
TRBV5-1	-	TRBJ1-3	-	16	TGCGCCAGCAGCTTTATGGGGACTGACTCTGGAAACACCATATATTTT	CASSFMGTDSGNTIYF
TRBV27	-	TRBJ1-1	-	16	TGTGCCAGCAGCGACAACCAATACAGCCAGGACACTGAAGCTTTCTTT	CASSDNQYSQDTEAFF
TRBV4-2	-	TRBJ2-7	TRBD1	17	TGTGCCAGCAGCCAAGTCCCGGGGACAGCTGGGTCCTACGAGCAGTACTTC	CASSQVPGTAGSYEQYF
TRBV5-1	-	TRBJ2-6	-	15	TGCGCCAGCAGCACCCAGGGCTCTGGGGCCAACGTCCTGACTTTC	CASSTQGSGANVLTF
TRBV7-8	-	TRBJ1-5	-	17	TGTGCCAGCAGCTTAAATCTCGGGGATTATAGCAATCAGCCCCAGCATTTT	CASSLNLGDYSNQPQHF
TRBV28	once	TRBJ1-5	TRBD1	16	TGTGCCAGCAGTTTAAGGGGGCTAGTCGTTAATCAGCCCCAGCATTTT	CASSLRGLVVNQPQHF
TRBV7-6	-	TRBJ2-1	TRBD2	18	TGTGCCAGCAGCTTAGTGTTGGGGGAGGGACTAGCCTACAATGAGCAGTTCTTC	CASSLVLGEGLAYNEQFF
TRBV6-1	-	TRBJ1-3	-	15	TGTGCCAGCAGTATCACAGGGTATCAAGGAAACACCATATATTTT	CASSITGYQGNTIYF
TRBV25-1	-	TRBJ1-4	-	12	TGTGCCAGCAGTGAACACAGGGAAAAACTGTTTTTT	CASSEHREKLFF
TRBV4-1	-	TRBJ1-4	-	14	TGCGCCAGCAGCCTGCAGGGGAGTGGAGAAAAACTGTTTTTT	CASSLQGSGEKLFF
TRBV14	-	TRBJ2-7	TRBD2	20	TGTGCCAGCAGCCAAGATGGCCCCCGGGTTGGGGCGGGAGAGGGATACGAGCAGTACTTC	CASSQDGPRVGAGEGYEQYF
TRBV10-1	-	TRBJ2-7	TRBD2	15	TGCGCCAGCAGTGACGGACTAGCGGGAGGCTACGAGCAGTACTTC	CASSDGLAGGYEQYF
TRBV7-9	-	TRBJ2-7	-	16	TGTGCCAGCAGCTTGTTAATAACTAGCAGCTCCTACGAGCAGTACTTC	CASSLLITSSSYEQYF
TRBV6-1	-	TRBJ1-1	TRBD1	13	TGTGCCACCGGACAGGGGTGGTCCACTGAAGCTTTCTTT	CATGQGWSTEAFF
TRBV19	-	TRBJ2-5	TRBD2	15	TGTGCCAGTAGTATTTTGGGGGGGTTACAAGAGACCCAGTACTTC	CASSILGGLQETQYF
TRBV4-1	-	TRBJ2-7	-	14	TGCGCCAGCAGCCAACTGGGCAGTCTCCTCGAGCAGTACTTC	CASSQLGSLLEQYF
TRBV7-9	-	TRBJ1-2	TRBD1	11	TGTGCCAGCAGCGCAGGACAGGACTACACCTTC	CASSAGQDYTF
TRBV7-9	-	TRBJ1-2	-	15	TGTGCCAGCAGCTTAGAATTGGACAGAAACTATGGCTACACCTTC	CASSLELDRNYGYTF
TRBV19	-	TRBJ1-2	-	15	TGTGCCAGTAGTATATCAGTGCAAGTGATCTATGGCTACACCTTC	CASSISVQVIYGYTF
TRBV27	-	TRBJ1-5	-	13	TGTGCCAGCAGTTGGCAGGGCCTAGGGCCCCAGCATTTT	CASSWQGLGPQHF
TRBV19	-	TRBJ2-3	-	14	TGTGCCAGTAGTGCGGGACTCATCGAAGATACGCAGTATTTT	CASSAGLIEDTQYF
TRBV9	-	TRBJ2-7	TRBD2	16	TGTGCCAGCAGCGGGACTAGCGGTACCCACTCCTACGAGCAGTACTTC	CASSGTSGTHSYEQYF
TRBV5-1	-	TRBJ1-4	TRBD1	15	TGCGCCAGCAGCTTGGCCGGGACAGCCAATGAAAAACTGTTTTTT	CASSLAGTANEKLFF
TRBV29-1	-	TRBJ1-1	TRBD1	13	TGCAGCGTACGGACAGGGATGAACGCTGAAGCTTTCTTT	CSVRTGMNAEAFF